What follows is one T cell receptor beta chain and its context. Its specificity is unknown. The data were taken from a study of vaccination and CD4 T cells after COVID-19. Study at large: Between diagnosis and the drawing of post-COVID samples lay a median approximately 94 days (range 35 to 161). Taking of post-vaccine samples occurred a median approximately 76 days after dose two (range 14 to 241).

At the Johns Hopkins FTIC core, DNA taken from cultured CD4+ T cells was sequenced by way of the Oncomine TCR Beta short-read assay. TCRdb redid the calling of the PCR reads with MiXCR, one entry per CDR3 protein. The sample includes about 22,000 distinct CDR3 sequences, around a third seen only once; the top ten take around 11%. Indicated treatment: approximately 11-day PBMC culture with coronavirus spike peptide pools or control peptides (ViraFEST assay). Antigen-specific T cells were expanded with peptide pools by ViraFEST, and TCRs were then sequenced. Source material: cultured CD4+ T cells from blood. The receptor was derived from a human donor with COVID-19.

Here the CDR3 reads CASSQDGLAQETQYF. The CDR3 DNA reads as TGTGCCAGCAGCCAAGACGGCCTAGCGCAAGAGACCCAGTACTTC. The chain employs TRBV3-1 and TRBJ2-5; maybe TRBD2 (6 bases). Germline-derived CDR1 and CDR2 are LGHDT and YNNKEL (reference sequence). This CDR3 contains 15 residues. Deletions cut 0 bases from V and 2 bases from J, with 10 bases between.